One sample yielded the 32 T cell receptor beta chains listed below, sequenced in a study of cytomegalovirus exposure and HLA in healthy donors (dated by TCRdb to about 2017). Libraries came from the immunoSEQ multiplex PCR assay. For the multiplex PCR, a mixture combining 60 forward primers for TCR Vbeta segments and 13 reverse primers for TCR Jbeta segments was used. TCRdb holds this immuneACCESS table with in-frame rearrangements only. Some clones are missing; in checked studies, unresolved V genes explain under half, and the rest has no known cause. The record for this sample contains around 150,000 clones. 2.1% of the sample is taken by the ten largest. Sequencing was done on a sample of PBMCs. The receptors here all came from a young man in good health and CMV-seronegative.

The V and J genes are TRBV6-5 and TRBJ2-7; 13 bases align to TRBD2. The CDR3 is made up of 15 amino acids. V shed 7 bases, J shed 3 bases, and the junction held 6 bases outside the gene matches. Germline V gene sequence: CDR1 MNHEY, CDR2 SVGAGI. DNA for the CDR3: TGTGCCAGCACGGGACTAGCGGGATTCGTCTACGAGCAGTACTTC. Translated, it gives CASTGLAGFVYEQYF.

The CDR3 protein is CASSVEGRVWNTIYF. The CDR3 DNA follows: TGTGCCAGCAGCGTGGAAGGGAGGGTCTGGAACACCATATATTTT. The rearrangement joins TRBV9 to TRBJ1-3; D not certain. Germline V gene sequence: CDR1 SGDLS, CDR2 YYNGEE. This CDR3 has 15 residues. The V gene lost 2 bases and the J gene lost 7 bases, with 16 bases spanning the gap.

The chain couples TRBV6-4 to TRBJ1-4, with TRBD1 identical over 9 bases. CDR1 and CDR2 from the germline V gene are MRHNA and SNTAGT. CDR3 size: 17 residues. The trim removed 6 bases at V and 4 bases at J, leaving 12 bases unmatched. The CDR3 sequence: CASRVKTGGAGNEKLFF. As DNA, the CDR3 is TGTGCCAGCAGGGTCAAAACAGGGGGCGCGGGTAATGAAAAACTGTTTTTT.

The J gene is TRBJ1-2, the V gene TRBV14; 9 positions agree with TRBD1. In germline, CDR1 is SGHDN, CDR2 FVKESK. The V segment lost 4 bases and the J segment 3 bases; nucleotides outside the gene matches: 12. CDR3 length: 17 residues. This CDR3 reads CASSLGPGQGFDYGYTF. The CDR3 DNA reads TGTGCCAGCAGCCTCGGGCCGGGACAGGGATTTGACTATGGCTACACCTTC.

The chain has TRBV4-3 and TRBJ1-3; 7 bases agree with TRBD1. Germline loops: CDR1 LGHNA, CDR2 YSLEER. The CDR3 extends over 16 amino acids. The junction had 5 bases not matched to a gene; V was cut back by 3 bases and J by 0 bases. CDR3 sequence: CASSQGTVRSGNTIYF. The CDR3 region has the DNA TGCGCCAGCAGCCAGGGGACAGTCCGCTCTGGAAACACCATATATTTT.

The chain has TRBV5-1 and TRBJ2-7; 9 bases map to TRBD2. Per germline, CDR1 SGHRS and CDR2 YFSETQ. The CDR3 is 17 amino acids. The V gene end was trimmed by 4 bases and the J gene end by 1 base; junction bases not matched to a gene: 12. The CDR3 here is CASSPGVASGTSYEQYF. The CDR3 region has the DNA TGCGCCAGCAGCCCTGGCGTTGCTAGCGGGACTTCCTACGAGCAGTACTTC.

The chain links TRBV28 to TRBJ1-1, with a possible D match to TRBD1 (6 bases). The germline gives CDR1 MDHEN, CDR2 SYDVKM. The CDR3 runs to 13 residues. Trimming removed 6 bases at V and 11 bases at J, with 19 bases between. CDR3 DNA: TGTGCCAGCAGATCTGGGGGGGCAGTTAGGGCTTTCTTT. Encoded protein: CASRSGGAVRAFF.

The rearrangement joins TRBV11-3 to TRBJ1-1; no clear D gene. CDR1 and CDR2 from the germline V gene are SGHNT and YENEEA. CDR3 size: 11 residues. Trimming left V 4 bases short and J 11 bases short, with 11 bases between. Here the CDR3 DNA reads TGTGCCAGCAGCTGGGGAGTTGGGGCTTTCTTT. Protein: CASSWGVGAFF.

This sequence joins TRBV7-9 and TRBJ2-5; 9 nucleotides line up with TRBD2. V lost 1 base, J lost 3 bases, and 6 bases stayed unmatched. Germline lookup yields CDR1 SEHNR and CDR2 FQNEAQ (reference sequence). The CDR3 loop spans 16 amino acids. In nucleotides, the CDR3 is TGTGCCAGCAGCTTAGACAGCGGGAGGATGAAAGAGACCCAGTACTTC. It yields the protein CASSLDSGRMKETQYF. The whole variable domain, filled in from reference TRBV7-9 and TRBJ2-5, reads DTGVSQNPRHKITKRGQNVTFRCDPISEHNRLYWYRQTLGQGPEFLTYFQNEAQLEKSRLLSDRFSAERPKGSFSTLEIQRTEQGDSAMYLCASSLDSGRMKETQYFGPGTRLLVL.

The V gene is TRBV5-1, the J gene TRBJ1-4; 10 bases are a match to TRBD1. CDR1 and CDR2 from the germline V gene are SGHRS and YFSETQ. The CDR3 covers 15 residues. J lost 8 bases, V lost 4 bases, and 8 bases had no gene match. CDR3 nucleotides: TGCGCCAGCAGCAGCGCCGGGACAGGGGAAGAAAAACTGTTTTTT. Its protein product is CASSSAGTGEEKLFF.

The J gene is TRBJ2-3, the V gene TRBV6-6, with TRBD2 matching 14 bases. J was trimmed by 3 bases and V by 6 bases; bases with no gene match: 5. Germline lookup yields CDR1 MNHNY and CDR2 SVGAGI (reference sequence). The CDR3 consists of 16 residues. CDR3 residues: CASRAGLAGATDTQYF. DNA of the CDR3: TGTGCCAGCAGAGCGGGACTAGCGGGAGCAACAGATACGCAGTATTTT.

The CDR3 region has the DNA TGTGCCAGCAGTGAAGCCCCAACGGGAGGGTACACAGATACGCAGTATTTT. It is translated as CASSEAPTGGYTDTQYF. J is TRBJ2-3 and V is TRBV6-1; TRBD2 matches 8 bases. This CDR3 comprises 17 residues. The germline V gene has CDR1 MNHNS and CDR2 SASEGT. The V and J ends lost 0 bases and 2 bases, in that order; junction bases with no gene match: 7.

The chain links TRBV30 to TRBJ1-2, with D possibly TRBD1 on 5 matching bases. Per germline, CDR1 GTSNPN and CDR2 SVGIG (reference sequence). The CDR3 sequence is 13 residues long. V lost 8 bases, J lost 8 bases, and 21 bases lay in between. CDR3 protein: CAGTGSETGGYTF. The DNA for the CDR3 is TGTGCCGGGACCGGAAGTGAGACGGGGGGCTACACCTTC.

The CDR3, as DNA: TGTGCCAGCAGTACTAGCGGGAGGTCCTACAATGAGCAGTTCTTC. The encoded protein is CASSTSGRSYNEQFF. This chain uses TRBV9 with TRBJ2-1, with 12 positions matching TRBD2. Germline-derived CDR1 and CDR2 are SGDLS and YYNGEE. The V segment lost 5 bases and the J segment 1 base; nucleotides outside the gene matches: 1. The CDR3 is 15 residues long. The full variable domain, completed using reference TRBV9 and TRBJ2-1, is DSGVTQTPKHLITATGQRVTLRCSPRSGDLSVYWYQQSLDQGLQFLIQYYNGEERAKGNILERFSAQQFPDLHSELNLSSLELGDSALYFCASSTSGRSYNEQFFGPGTRLTVL.

This sequence joins TRBV6-5 and TRBJ1-2; the D is unclear. The V gene's germline CDR1 is MNHEY and CDR2 SVGAGI. V was shortened by 3 bases and J by 8 bases, with 16 bases between the two germline ends. The CDR3 totals 14 residues. Here the CDR3 DNA reads TGTGCCAGCAGTTATCAACTAGGAGCGGAAGGCTACACCTTC. This sequence encodes CASSYQLGAEGYTF.

This chain uses TRBV7-9 with TRBJ1-1; TRBD1 agrees at 10 bases. This CDR3 comprises 15 residues. Losses at the gene ends were 5 bases for V and 9 bases for J; bases not matched to a gene: 12. Looked up from germline, CDR1 is SEHNR and CDR2 is FQNEAQ (reference sequence). For the CDR3, the DNA is TGTGCCAGCAGCCCCGACCCTGGACAGGGGGTGAAAGCTTTCTTT. Translation gives CASSPDPGQGVKAFF.

This chain links TRBV7-6 with TRBJ2-1, with 7 bases that match TRBD2. Germline V gene sequence: CDR1 SGHVS, CDR2 FNYEAQ. J was trimmed by 6 bases and V by 5 bases; bases with no gene match: 10. The CDR3 runs to 15 residues. The CDR3 protein is CASSPVAGYFNEQFF. The CDR3 nucleotides read TGTGCCAGCAGCCCCGTAGCGGGCTATTTCAATGAGCAGTTCTTC.

This chain connects TRBV7-6 to TRBJ1-3; the match to TRBD1 covers 9 bases. J was trimmed by 2 bases and V by 5 bases; bases with no gene match: 13. The CDR3 extends over 18 amino acids. Per the germline V gene, CDR1 is SGHVS and CDR2 is FNYEAQ. The chain's CDR3 is CASSEQPGTGFTGNTIYF. DNA of the CDR3: TGTGCCAGCAGCGAACAACCCGGGACAGGGTTTACTGGAAACACCATATATTTT.

The chain is built from TRBV5-6 and TRBJ1-2; TRBD1 aligns across 7 bases. Germline V gene lookup returns CDR1 SGHDT and CDR2 YYEEEE. The CDR3 sequence is 15 residues long. V lost 1 base and J lost 0; bases outside the gene matches: 3. The CDR3 DNA is TGTGCCAGCAGCTTGCCCGGGACAGCTAACTATGGCTACACCTTC. Its protein product is CASSLPGTANYGYTF.

The CDR3 coding sequence is TGCGCCAGCAACAATGGCTGGTCCTACAATGAGCAGTTCTTC. Residues: CASNNGWSYNEQFF. The chain links TRBV5-1 to TRBJ2-1; D is unclear. This CDR3 contains 14 residues. Looked up from germline, CDR1 is SGHRS and CDR2 is YFSETQ. The germline V and J ends were trimmed by 6 bases and 1 base, with 11 bases remaining between them.

The chain couples TRBV10-3 to TRBJ2-7; 8 nucleotides agree with TRBD2. Germline V lookup: CDR1 ENHRY, CDR2 SYGVKD. The CDR3 has 14 amino acids. Trimming at V came to 3 bases and at J to 7 bases, leaving 8 bases not matched to a gene. CDR3 residues: CAISDSGSLEEQYF. The CDR3 coding sequence is TGTGCCATCAGTGACAGCGGGAGTTTGGAAGAGCAGTACTTC.

V usage is TRBV9 and J usage is TRBJ2-5; possibly TRBD1 for D (5 bases). Trimming stripped 0 bases from V and 5 bases from J, with 20 bases between. The CDR3 extends over 17 amino acids. Germline assignment: CDR1 SGDLS and CDR2 YYNGEE. CDR3 residues: CASSVAQGGRGAETQYF. CDR3 DNA: TGTGCCAGCAGCGTAGCCCAGGGTGGTAGAGGAGCGGAGACCCAGTACTTC. Drawing the rest from reference TRBV9 and TRBJ2-5, the complete variable domain is DSGVTQTPKHLITATGQRVTLRCSPRSGDLSVYWYQQSLDQGLQFLIQYYNGEERAKGNILERFSAQQFPDLHSELNLSSLELGDSALYFCASSVAQGGRGAETQYFGPGTRLLVL.

Details on this clone: The same CDR3 arises from other DNA sequences in this sample as well. V and J are TRBV5-1 and TRBJ1-2, with TRBD1 identical over 12 bases. This CDR3 has 14 amino acids. Looked up from germline, CDR1 is SGHRS and CDR2 is YFSETQ. V gave up 3 bases and J gave up 8 bases; unmatched junction bases: 5. The CDR3 coding sequence is TGCGCCAGCAGCTCCGGGACAGGGGGCTTGGGCTACACCTTC. Its protein product is CASSSGTGGLGYTF. Using reference TRBV5-1 and TRBJ1-2 for the parts outside the CDR3, the full variable domain is KAGVTQTPRYLIKTRGQQVTLSCSPISGHRSVSWYQQTPGQGLQFLFEYFSETQRNKGNFPGRFSGRQFSNSRSEMNVSTLELGDSALYLCASSSGTGGLGYTFGSGTRLTVV.

The chain links TRBV4-3 to TRBJ2-1; weak D call: TRBD2 (6 bases). The CDR3 is 15 residues long. Germline loops: CDR1 LGHNA, CDR2 YSLEER. Trimming removed 0 bases at V and 8 bases at J, with 14 bases between. The CDR3 is CASSQDLRGTDEQFF. CDR3 nucleotides: TGCGCCAGCAGCCAAGATCTACGGGGGACGGATGAGCAGTTCTTC.

This chain uses TRBV7-8 with TRBJ2-1; 7 positions match TRBD1. Per the germline V gene, CDR1 is SGHVS and CDR2 is FQNEAQ. V gave up 5 bases and J gave up 3 bases; unmatched junction bases: 4. The length of the CDR3 is 14 residues. The CDR3 here is CASSDRVSYNEQFF. The CDR3 DNA reads as TGTGCCAGCAGCGACAGGGTGAGCTACAATGAGCAGTTCTTC.

The chain's CDR3 is CASSAETGRYYGYTF. The DNA of the CDR3 is TGTGCCAGCAGCGCAGAGACAGGGCGCTACTATGGCTACACCTTC. This chain connects TRBV9 to TRBJ1-2; 7 nucleotides match TRBD1. J lost 3 bases, V lost 3 bases, and 8 bases had no gene match. The germline CDR1 and CDR2 sequences are SGDLS and YYNGEE. The CDR3 covers 15 residues.

The chain carries TRBV27 and TRBJ1-3; D is possibly TRBD1 (5 bases). The CDR3 extends over 15 amino acids. Between the trimmed V and J ends, which lost 5 bases and 4 bases, there was a span of 15 bases. Germline V gene data show CDR1 as MNHEY and CDR2 as SMNVEV (reference sequence). CDR3 loop: CASSPYPNRGNTIYF. In DNA form, the CDR3 reads TGTGCCAGCAGTCCTTACCCGAACAGGGGAAACACCATATATTTT.

The rearrangement uses TRBV9 and TRBJ2-2; 7 bases are shared with TRBD1. The ends lost 4 bases at V and 3 bases at J; junction bases unmatched: 6. The CDR3 consists of 15 residues. Germline V lookup: CDR1 SGDLS, CDR2 YYNGEE. The CDR3 nucleotides are TGTGCCAGCAGCCTCAACACAGGGGACACCGGGGAGCTGTTTTTT. Amino acid sequence: CASSLNTGDTGELFF. Drawing the rest from reference TRBV9 and TRBJ2-2, the complete variable domain is DSGVTQTPKHLITATGQRVTLRCSPRSGDLSVYWYQQSLDQGLQFLIQYYNGEERAKGNILERFSAQQFPDLHSELNLSSLELGDSALYFCASSLNTGDTGELFFGEGSRLTVL.

The V and J genes are TRBV11-3 and TRBJ2-1, with D tentatively TRBD2 (6 bases). The CDR3 sequence is 15 residues long. V was pared by 4 bases and J by 10 bases, with 20 bases between. Germline V gives CDR1 SGHNT, CDR2 YENEEA. The CDR3 DNA is TGTGCCAGCAGCTCAGGGACTTCTAGTGCGGGGGAGCAGTTCTTC. Translating gives CASSSGTSSAGEQFF.

The V call is TRBV7-9, the J call TRBJ2-5, with TRBD1 matching over 9 bases. Germline CDR1 is SEHNR and CDR2 is FQNEAQ (reference sequence). V lost 5 bases and J lost 4; bases outside the gene matches: 5. The CDR3 runs 14 residues. CDR3 nucleotides: TGTGCCAGCAGCCCGGGACAGGGTGGAGAGACCCAGTACTTC. This gives the protein CASSPGQGGETQYF.

This rearrangement joins TRBV10-1 to TRBJ2-1; D gene unclear. Trimming removed 3 bases from V and 9 bases from J, with 9 bases in between. This CDR3 has 12 residues. Germline CDR1 is WNHNN and CDR2 is SYGVQD (reference sequence). The CDR3 DNA reads as TGCGCCAGCAGTGAAGCCCCTGCTGAGCAGTTCTTC. As protein: CASSEAPAEQFF.

Here the CDR3 reads CSAPVGEKLFF. The CDR3 coding sequence is TGCAGCGCCCCGGTGGGCGAAAAACTGTTTTTT. J is TRBJ1-4 and V is TRBV20-1, with D unclear. This CDR3 has 11 residues. Germline CDR1 reads DFQATT; CDR2 reads SNEGSKA (reference sequence).